The rows below give T cell receptor beta chains drawn from one sample of a study of T-cell memory formation after mild COVID-19. MiXCR was run by TCRdb on the 5' RACE reads, yielding one entry per CDR3 protein. The top ten clones hold 12% of a sample with roughly 600,000 distinct CDR3 sequences, about a sixth of them seen once. The source material was PBMCs or a T cell subset sorted from them (not recorded which). These TCRs come from an adult woman who had mild COVID-19 (a few samples of this study predate the infection). Cell type and time point are not known. Each CDR3 is given with its conserved first and last residue. D genes are given only for firm matches. Clone size is stated in some rows and not others, as once, few, many or a class when expanded.

v_call: TRBV4-3
clone_size: many
j_call: TRBJ2-1
d_call: .
cdr3_aa: CASSHRTGIFSEQFF
cdr3_nt: TGCGCCAGCAGCCACCGCACCGGGATTTTTAGTGAGCAGTTCTTC

v_call: TRBV7-9
clone_size: .
j_call: TRBJ2-3
d_call: TRBD2
cdr3_aa: CASSLRGDSTDTQYF
cdr3_nt: TGTGCCAGCAGCTTACGGGGGGACAGCACAGATACGCAGTATTTT

v_call: TRBV15
clone_size: few
j_call: TRBJ2-3
d_call: TRBD2
cdr3_aa: CATSRAVAGTDTQYF
cdr3_nt: TGTGCCACCAGCAGAGCAGTAGCGGGGACAGATACGCAGTATTTT

v_call: TRBV6-6
clone_size: .
j_call: TRBJ2-5
d_call: .
cdr3_aa: CASSYSTELGSRETQYF
cdr3_nt: TGTGCCAGCAGTTACTCGACCGAGTTGGGCAGCAGAGAGACCCAGTACTTC

v_call: TRBV4-2
clone_size: .
j_call: TRBJ2-7
d_call: .
cdr3_aa: CASSPSRYEQYF
cdr3_nt: TGTGCCAGCAGCCCGTCTCGGTACGAGCAGTACTTC

v_call: TRBV19
clone_size: many
j_call: TRBJ1-5
d_call: TRBD1
cdr3_aa: CASSTRTGEVGLNQPQHF
cdr3_nt: TGTGCCAGTAGTACACGGACAGGGGAGGTTGGGCTCAATCAGCCCCAGCATTTT

v_call: TRBV20-1
clone_size: .
j_call: TRBJ2-3
d_call: TRBD1
cdr3_aa: CSARFRTGLRTDTQYF
cdr3_nt: TGCAGTGCTAGATTCCGGACAGGTCTCAGGACAGATACGCAGTATTTT

v_call: TRBV7-2
clone_size: .
j_call: TRBJ2-3
d_call: TRBD2
cdr3_aa: CASSLGGGRARDTQYF
cdr3_nt: TGTGCCAGCAGCTTAGGTGGCGGGAGGGCCCGAGATACGCAGTATTTT

v_call: TRBV6-5
clone_size: many
j_call: TRBJ2-1
d_call: .
cdr3_aa: CASSFRDNEQFF
cdr3_nt: TGTGCCAGCAGTTTCCGGGACAATGAGCAGTTCTTC

v_call: TRBV4-2
clone_size: few
j_call: TRBJ1-1
d_call: .
cdr3_aa: CASSQGARVGVNTEAFF
cdr3_nt: TGTGCCAGCAGCCAAGGGGCGAGGGTCGGAGTGAACACTGAAGCTTTCTTT

v_call: TRBV6-5
clone_size: .
j_call: TRBJ2-2
d_call: TRBD2
cdr3_aa: CASSYSFSGMAGELFF
cdr3_nt: TGTGCCAGCAGTTACTCGTTTAGCGGGATGGCGGGGGAGCTGTTTTTT

v_call: TRBV20-1
clone_size: .
j_call: TRBJ2-5
d_call: TRBD1
cdr3_aa: CSAEADRDETQYF
cdr3_nt: TGCAGTGCTGAAGCGGACAGGGATGAGACCCAGTACTTC

v_call: TRBV6-2/TRBV6-3
clone_size: few
j_call: TRBJ2-3
d_call: TRBD2
cdr3_aa: CASAHGGSEARDTQYF
cdr3_nt: TGTGCCAGCGCCCATGGCGGGAGCGAAGCAAGAGATACGCAGTATTTT

v_call: TRBV4-1
clone_size: .
j_call: TRBJ2-3
d_call: TRBD2
cdr3_aa: CASSSGGARTDTQYF
cdr3_nt: TGCGCCAGCAGTAGCGGGGGAGCGCGCACAGATACGCAGTATTTT

v_call: TRBV29-1
clone_size: once
j_call: TRBJ2-7
d_call: TRBD1
cdr3_aa: CSPLFVGEGQGYYEQYF
cdr3_nt: TGCAGCCCCCTGTTCGTAGGAGAAGGACAGGGGTACTACGAGCAGTACTTC

v_call: TRBV12-5
clone_size: .
j_call: TRBJ2-1
d_call: TRBD2
cdr3_aa: CASGLGGTSASYNEQFF
cdr3_nt: TGTGCTAGTGGTTTGGGGGGGACTAGCGCTTCCTACAATGAGCAGTTCTTC

v_call: TRBV7-2
clone_size: .
j_call: TRBJ2-7
d_call: .
cdr3_aa: CASSRGPVRTYEQYF
cdr3_nt: TGTGCCAGCAGCCGTGGGCCAGTGAGGACCTACGAGCAGTACTTC

v_call: TRBV12-3/TRBV12-4
clone_size: .
j_call: TRBJ2-7
d_call: .
cdr3_aa: CASSFPGDEQYF
cdr3_nt: TGTGCCAGCAGTTTTCCCGGGGACGAGCAGTACTTC

v_call: TRBV2
clone_size: few
j_call: TRBJ2-1
d_call: .
cdr3_aa: CASSALRAREQFF
cdr3_nt: TGTGCCAGCAGTGCTCTCAGGGCCCGTGAGCAGTTCTTC

v_call: TRBV4-2
clone_size: few
j_call: TRBJ2-7
d_call: TRBD1
cdr3_aa: CASSPRGDSSSYEQYF
cdr3_nt: TGTGCCAGCAGCCCCAGAGGGGACAGCTCCTCCTACGAGCAGTACTTC

v_call: TRBV19
clone_size: .
j_call: TRBJ2-7
d_call: TRBD1
cdr3_aa: CASSSATGTVYEQYF
cdr3_nt: TGTGCCAGTAGCTCCGCCACCGGGACAGTTTACGAGCAGTACTTC

v_call: TRBV6-6
clone_size: .
j_call: TRBJ2-7
d_call: .
cdr3_aa: CASSYVAGSYEQYF
cdr3_nt: TGTGCCAGCAGTTACGTCGCCGGCTCCTACGAGCAGTACTTC

v_call: TRBV2
clone_size: few
j_call: TRBJ1-1
d_call: .
cdr3_aa: CASSLLSGATTEAFF
cdr3_nt: TGTGCCAGCAGCCTCCTCAGCGGGGCGACCACTGAAGCTTTCTTT

v_call: TRBV12-3/TRBV12-4
clone_size: .
j_call: TRBJ1-1
d_call: .
cdr3_aa: CASSYYTEAFF
cdr3_nt: TGTGCCAGCAGTTACTACACTGAAGCTTTCTTT

v_call: TRBV7-9
clone_size: few
j_call: TRBJ1-3
d_call: .
cdr3_aa: CASSNSGNTIYF
cdr3_nt: TGTGCCAGCAGCAACTCTGGAAACACCATATATTTT

v_call: TRBV29-1
clone_size: .
j_call: TRBJ1-1
d_call: .
cdr3_aa: CSVGGMNTEAFF
cdr3_nt: TGCAGCGTTGGGGGAATGAACACTGAAGCTTTCTTT

v_call: TRBV15
clone_size: .
j_call: TRBJ2-4
d_call: .
cdr3_aa: CATSKEKDIQYF
cdr3_nt: TGTGCCACCAGCAAAGAGAAGGACATTCAGTACTTC

v_call: TRBV9
clone_size: .
j_call: TRBJ1-2
d_call: .
cdr3_aa: CASSVASDFGYTF
cdr3_nt: TGTGCCAGCAGCGTAGCGTCAGACTTTGGCTACACCTTC

v_call: TRBV5-6
clone_size: few
j_call: TRBJ1-2
d_call: TRBD1
cdr3_aa: CASSLGTARYGYTF
cdr3_nt: TGTGCCAGCAGCTTAGGGACAGCACGCTATGGCTACACCTTC

v_call: TRBV7-8
clone_size: .
j_call: TRBJ1-4
d_call: .
cdr3_aa: CASSFGEGEKLFF
cdr3_nt: TGTGCCAGCAGCTTTGGGGAGGGTGAAAAACTGTTTTTT

v_call: TRBV6-2/TRBV6-3
clone_size: .
j_call: TRBJ2-1
d_call: TRBD2
cdr3_aa: CASSHSGTSGGGQFF
cdr3_nt: TGTGCCAGCAGCCATTCCGGGACTAGCGGGGGGGGACAGTTCTTC

v_call: TRBV24-1
clone_size: .
j_call: TRBJ1-2
d_call: TRBD1
cdr3_aa: CATSDVRQGAIGYTF
cdr3_nt: TGTGCCACCAGTGATGTGAGACAGGGGGCAATTGGCTACACCTTC

v_call: TRBV27
clone_size: .
j_call: TRBJ2-1
d_call: TRBD2
cdr3_aa: CASTGLSYNEQFF
cdr3_nt: TGTGCCAGCACGGGACTATCCTACAATGAGCAGTTCTTC

v_call: TRBV12-3/TRBV12-4
clone_size: .
j_call: TRBJ1-1
d_call: .
cdr3_aa: CASSPGDLGTEAFF
cdr3_nt: TGTGCCAGCAGTCCAGGGGACTTGGGGACTGAAGCTTTCTTT

v_call: TRBV3-1
clone_size: few
j_call: TRBJ2-5
d_call: TRBD1
cdr3_aa: CASSQDPDPTGGHKTQYF
cdr3_nt: TGTGCCAGCAGCCAAGATCCGGACCCGACAGGGGGGCATAAGACCCAGTACTTC

v_call: TRBV11-2
clone_size: .
j_call: TRBJ2-5
d_call: .
cdr3_aa: CASSLGDIGEETQYF
cdr3_nt: TGTGCCAGCAGCTTAGGTGATATCGGGGAAGAGACCCAGTACTTC

v_call: TRBV29-1
clone_size: many
j_call: TRBJ2-5
d_call: .
cdr3_aa: CSAPDSQETQYF
cdr3_nt: TGCAGCGCCCCGGACAGTCAAGAGACCCAGTACTTC

v_call: TRBV13
clone_size: .
j_call: TRBJ2-1
d_call: .
cdr3_aa: CASSPLLQVNNEQFF
cdr3_nt: TGTGCCAGCAGCCCCCTCCTACAGGTAAACAATGAGCAGTTCTTC

v_call: TRBV5-1
clone_size: few
j_call: TRBJ2-7
d_call: TRBD2
cdr3_aa: CASSLGLAGPLYSYEQYF
cdr3_nt: TGCGCCAGCAGCCTCGGACTAGCGGGACCACTATACTCCTACGAGCAGTACTTC

v_call: TRBV5-5
clone_size: few
j_call: TRBJ1-2
d_call: .
cdr3_aa: CASSSHIAGGYTF
cdr3_nt: TGTGCCAGCAGCTCCCACATCGCGGGAGGCTACACCTTC

v_call: TRBV7-9
clone_size: many
j_call: TRBJ1-1
d_call: TRBD1
cdr3_aa: CASSLYGVWDSVNTEAFF
cdr3_nt: TGTGCCAGCAGCTTATACGGAGTATGGGACAGCGTAAACACTGAAGCTTTCTTT

v_call: TRBV7-2
clone_size: .
j_call: TRBJ2-3
d_call: .
cdr3_aa: CASSLAVPSDTQYF
cdr3_nt: TGTGCCAGCAGCTTAGCGGTGCCCTCAGATACGCAGTATTTT

v_call: TRBV7-8
clone_size: few
j_call: TRBJ1-2
d_call: TRBD1
cdr3_aa: CASSLAISGTGGNYGYTF
cdr3_nt: TGTGCCAGCAGCTTAGCGATTTCCGGGACAGGGGGCAATTATGGCTACACCTTC

v_call: TRBV13
clone_size: .
j_call: TRBJ1-3
d_call: .
cdr3_aa: CASSFYGWDSGNTIYF
cdr3_nt: TGTGCCAGCAGCTTCTATGGCTGGGACTCTGGAAACACCATATATTTT

v_call: TRBV4-3
clone_size: many
j_call: TRBJ1-1
d_call: TRBD1
cdr3_aa: CASSQDGQGVPNTEAFF
cdr3_nt: TGCGCCAGCAGCCAAGACGGACAGGGGGTCCCGAACACTGAAGCTTTCTTT